These 17 T cell receptor beta chains were sequenced from one sample in a study of regulatory T cells in long-lasting Graves disease. Stated time point: newly diagnosed GD, antithyroid drugs for less than 3 months. Construction of the TCR library relied on RNA isolated from PBMCs. Researchers made TCR beta libraries by using iRepertoire HTBI primers and running Arm-PCR on CDR3 regions. TCRdb passed the multiplex PCR reads through MiXCR, listing each CDR3 protein once. The profile shows some 490,000 distinct CDR3 sequences, around 12% of them singletons. These data are also associated with another study on T cells in Graves' hyperthyroidism and ophthalmopathy.

Sequencing used peripheral blood mononuclear cells (PBMCs), obtained at new diagnosis, from a patient treated with antithyroid drugs. The source is a woman aged 25-40 years with Graves disease.

The sample holds many counts of this clonotype. This chain uses TRBV7-3 with TRBJ1-1, with D possibly matching TRBD1 (5 bases). The germline V gene encodes CDR1 SGHTA and CDR2 FQGTGA. The CDR3 loop spans 14 amino acids. The V end was cut by 1 base, the J end by 3 bases, with 9 bases between. CDR3 coding DNA: TGTGCCAGCAGCTTAAATGGGGCCGACACTGAAGCTTTCTTT. This sequence encodes CASSLNGADTEAFF.

There are many counts of this clonotype. The chain joins TRBV7-9 to TRBJ2-7; 9 nucleotides line up with TRBD1. J lost 0 bases, V lost 4 bases, and 1 base had no gene match. The V gene's germline CDR1 is SEHNR and CDR2 FQNEAQ (reference sequence). The CDR3 loop spans 14 amino acids. The CDR3 region has the DNA TGTGCCAGCAGCTGGGACAGGGCCTCCTACGAGCAGTACTTC. Its protein product is CASSWDRASYEQYF.

This clonotype came up many times. J is TRBJ1-4 and V is TRBV27; unclear D gene. Trimming took 5 bases from V and 1 from J, leaving 5 bases between them. Germline-derived CDR1 and CDR2 are MNHEY and SMNVEV (reference sequence). CDR3 length: 13 amino acids. Here the CDR3 DNA reads TGTGCCAGCAGTCCTATAACTAATGAAAAACTGTTTTTT. As protein: CASSPITNEKLFF.

This clonotype has at least ten counts. V is TRBV28 and J is TRBJ1-5, with a possible D match to TRBD1 (5 bases). Germline values: CDR1 MDHEN, CDR2 SYDVKM. This CDR3 is built from 15 residues. Trimming shortened V by 6 bases and J by 0 bases, and 12 bases separated the two germline ends. CDR3 sequence reads: CASRPGSHSNQPQHF. The DNA of the CDR3 is TGTGCCAGCAGACCAGGGAGCCATAGCAATCAGCCCCAGCATTTT.

This clonotype was recorded many times. The chain employs TRBV12-3 or TRBV12-4 and TRBJ2-5; 8 nucleotides line up with TRBD1. This CDR3 comprises 16 residues. V dropped 0 bases and J dropped 5; count of bases not matched to a gene: 8. The CDR3 here is CASSLATGGPRETQYF. Here the CDR3 DNA reads TGTGCCAGCAGTTTAGCCACAGGGGGGCCTCGGGAGACCCAGTACTTC.

This clonotype was recorded many times. The chain has TRBV14 and TRBJ2-1; 9 positions agree with TRBD2. CDR1 and CDR2 (germline): SGHDN, FVKESK. The V segment lost 4 bases and the J segment 9 bases; nucleotides outside the gene matches: 7. This CDR3 spans 14 amino acids. In nucleotides, the CDR3 is TGTGCCAGCAGCCGCGCATTGACTAGCGGTGAGCAGTTCTTC. Protein product: CASSRALTSGEQFF.

This clonotype was detected a few times. V gene TRBV5-1 combines with J gene TRBJ2-2; 12 nucleotides line up with TRBD2. The CDR3 has 19 amino acids. The ends lost 3 bases at V and 6 bases at J; junction bases unmatched: 15. Germline lookup yields CDR1 SGHRS and CDR2 YFSETQ. The CDR3, as DNA: TGCGCCAGCAGCTACAGAGGACGGACTAGCGGGATGGGTTCCGGGGAGCTGTTTTTT. It is translated as CASSYRGRTSGMGSGELFF.

This clonotype occurred many times. The genes are TRBV6-1 and TRBJ2-1; 9 positions agree with TRBD2. Germline-derived CDR1 and CDR2 are MNHNS and SASEGT. V was clipped by 2 bases and J by 8 bases; unmatched bases: 16. This CDR3 has 18 amino acids. CDR3 sequence: CASSERLAGLYLNDEQFF. The CDR3 region has the DNA TGTGCCAGCAGTGAACGCCTAGCGGGGCTTTATCTGAACGATGAGCAGTTCTTC.

This clonotype was recorded at least ten times. The V call is TRBV6-1, the J call TRBJ1-1; possible D gene TRBD1, 5 bases. V lost 5 bases and J 5 bases, leaving 15 bases between the germline ends. There are 14 residues in the CDR3. Germline V gives CDR1 MNHNS, CDR2 SASEGT. This CDR3 reads CASSRQRMDTEAFF. The CDR3 DNA reads as TGTGCCAGCAGTCGACAGCGAATGGATACTGAAGCTTTCTTT.

This clonotype was seen many times. The V and J genes are TRBV6-1 and TRBJ2-2; D gene unclear. V lost 1 base and J 6 bases, leaving 12 bases between the germline ends. This CDR3 contains 15 residues. In germline, CDR1 is MNHNS, CDR2 SASEGT. CDR3 bases: TGTGCCAGCAGTGAAGGGTCAGGATGGGCCGGGGAGCTGTTTTTT. Encoded protein: CASSEGSGWAGELFF.

The chain combines TRBV27 with TRBJ1-5, with 8 bases identical to TRBD1. V shed 5 bases, J shed 4 bases, and the junction held 10 bases outside the gene matches. The germline V gene has CDR1 MNHEY and CDR2 SMNVEV (reference sequence). This CDR3 is built from 16 residues. The CDR3 region is CASSPTGDRTNQPQHF. CDR3 in DNA: TGTGCCAGCAGTCCCACTGGGGACAGGACTAATCAGCCCCAGCATTTT.

This clonotype showed up just a few times. The V and J genes are TRBV5-4 and TRBJ1-2, with TRBD1 identical over 9 bases. V shed 4 bases, J shed 0 bases, and the junction held 10 bases outside the gene matches. The CDR3 totals 17 residues. Germline V gene sequence: CDR1 SGHNT, CDR2 YYREEE (reference sequence). CDR3 nucleotides: TGTGCCAGCAGCGTAGGACAGGGGACAACAGCTAACTATGGCTACACCTTC. This sequence encodes CASSVGQGTTANYGYTF.

Only a few counts were recorded for this clonotype. The genes are TRBV5-1 and TRBJ2-4, with 7 bases matching TRBD2. Germline loops: CDR1 SGHRS, CDR2 YFSETQ. The CDR3 is made up of 14 amino acids. V shed 2 bases and J 6 bases; nucleotides not matched to a gene: 5. For the CDR3, the DNA is TGCGCCAGCAGCTTCGGGGAGGGCCTAAACATTCAGTACTTC. This gives the protein CASSFGEGLNIQYF.

This clonotype was detected ten times or more. This chain joins TRBV6-1 and TRBJ1-1; D remains unclear. This CDR3 comprises 15 residues. Germline loops: CDR1 MNHNS, CDR2 SASEGT. V lost 4 bases and J 5 bases, leaving 17 bases between the germline ends. The CDR3 bases are TGTGCCAGCAGTGCCCGGACTGGAGCGGGAACTGAAGCTTTCTTT. It is translated as CASSARTGAGTEAFF.

This clonotype was recorded at least ten times. The chain carries TRBV2 and TRBJ2-1; D gene unclear. The V and J ends lost 2 bases and 4 bases respectively, with 12 bases between them. The CDR3 sequence is 15 residues long. Germline V gene lookup returns CDR1 SNHLY and CDR2 FYNNEI. CDR3 region: CASSEMVYRYNEQFF. The CDR3 region has the DNA TGTGCCAGCAGTGAAATGGTCTACCGGTACAATGAGCAGTTCTTC.

This clonotype was recorded at least ten times. The chain employs TRBV7-3 and TRBJ2-3, with 9 bases aligning to TRBD2. Germline CDR1 and CDR2: SGHTA and FQGTGA. CDR3 length equals 15 residues. J lost 1 base, V lost 4 bases, and 3 bases had no gene match. CDR3 in amino acids: CASSSIAGGTDTQYF. The CDR3 region has the DNA TGTGCCAGCAGCTCAATAGCGGGGGGCACAGATACGCAGTATTTT.

This clonotype appeared many times. J is TRBJ1-6 and V is TRBV19, with a tentative D call TRBD1 (5 bases). The CDR3 sequence is 17 residues long. CDR1 and CDR2 (germline): LNHDA, SQIVND (reference sequence). V was trimmed by 7 bases and J by 7 bases, leaving 23 bases between them. As DNA, the CDR3 is TGTGCCAGTACCCGCCGATGGACAACCTTGGCCAATTCACCCCTCCACTTT. It specifies CASTRRWTTLANSPLHF.